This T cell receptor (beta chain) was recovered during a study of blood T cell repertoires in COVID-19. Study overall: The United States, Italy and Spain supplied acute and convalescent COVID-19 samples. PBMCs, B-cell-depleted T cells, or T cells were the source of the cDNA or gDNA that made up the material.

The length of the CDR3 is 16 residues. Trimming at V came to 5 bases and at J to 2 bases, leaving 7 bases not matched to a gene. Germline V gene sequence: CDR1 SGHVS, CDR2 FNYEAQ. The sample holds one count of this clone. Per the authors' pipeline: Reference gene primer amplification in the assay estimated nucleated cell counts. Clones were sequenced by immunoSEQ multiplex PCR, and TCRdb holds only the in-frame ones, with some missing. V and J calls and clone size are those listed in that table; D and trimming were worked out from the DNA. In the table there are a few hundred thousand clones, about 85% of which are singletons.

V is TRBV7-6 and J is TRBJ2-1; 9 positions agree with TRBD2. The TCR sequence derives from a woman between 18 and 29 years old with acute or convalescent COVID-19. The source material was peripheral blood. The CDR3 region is CASSPRAGGPYNEQFF. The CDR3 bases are TGTGCCAGCAGCCCCCGAGCGGGAGGCCCCTACAATGAGCAGTTCTTC.